This TCR beta chain was captured by sequencing in a study of radiotherapy plus CTLA-4 blockade in lung cancer. Regarding this clone: The antigen is unknown.

Study outcomes and limitations: Among blood TCR repertoires after radiotherapy plus ipilimumab, tumor-derived clones expanded. Per reports, early blood T cell clone dynamics, plus interferon-beta, forecast response most strongly.

With ipilimumab providing CTLA-4 blockade, focal radiation was administered to patients who had chemo-refractory metastatic non-small-cell lung cancer. The CDR3 length is 15 residues. Germline-derived CDR1 and CDR2 are LNHNV and YYDKDF (reference sequence). Trimming stripped 1 base from V and 5 bases from J, with 11 bases between. Profiled with immunoSEQ multiplex PCR; TCRdb holds only in-frame clones, not every one. Of about 95,000 clones listed, roughly four fifths are singletons. V usage is TRBV15 and J usage is TRBJ2-2; weak D call: TRBD2 (6 bases). The receptor comes from a human donor with non-small cell lung cancer who had stable disease on radiotherapy plus ipilimumab. The sample in question was peripheral blood, obtained from a patient treated with radiotherapy plus ipilimumab. CDR3 loop: CATSRAGTGTGELFF. The CDR3 bases are TGTGCCACCAGCAGAGCCGGGACTGGAACCGGGGAGCTGTTTTTT.